The clone carrying this TCR beta chain was seen only once. Its antigen is unknown. Germline loops: CDR1 MDHEN, CDR2 SYDVKM. This CDR3 region has 15 residues. Trimming removed 6 bases from V and 2 bases from J, with 17 bases in between. These data belong to a study of shared clonotypes between healthy human individuals. Across the study: Samples came from a couple of female and a few male donors aged 18 to 49. Per donor, CD8 memory used one plate, CD8 naive used two, CD4 memory used three and CD4 naive used three.

The method was immunoSEQ multiplex PCR; TCRdb's version includes in-frame clones alone and lacks a portion of them. The data hold around 1.9 million clones, with just over 90% observed a single time. Terminally differentiated effector memory CD45RA+ cells were excluded by CCR7 positive selection of CD45RO-negative cells. General observations from the study: It was the few donors that limited the genetic and exposure-history diversity represented. Generally, naive subsets (rather than memory subsets) showed larger estimated richness.

The gene calls are TRBV28 and TRBJ2-7, with D possibly matching TRBD1 (6 bases). This clonotype was sampled from a man aged 18-30 years in good health. Some clones in this sample may be carry-over from other donors' samples. The sequencing input was naive CD8+ T cells from PBMCs. The CDR3 loop reads CASRKDRYITYEQYF. CDR3 sequence (DNA): TGTGCCAGCAGAAAAGACAGGTACATTACCTACGAGCAGTACTTC. The variable domain in full, with the rest retrieved from reference TRBV28 and TRBJ2-7, is DVKVTQSSRYLVKRTGEKVFLECVQDMDHENMFWYRQDPGLGLRLIYFSYDVKMKEKGDIPEGYSVSREKKERFSLILESASTNQTSMYLCASRKDRYITYEQYFGPGTRLTVT.